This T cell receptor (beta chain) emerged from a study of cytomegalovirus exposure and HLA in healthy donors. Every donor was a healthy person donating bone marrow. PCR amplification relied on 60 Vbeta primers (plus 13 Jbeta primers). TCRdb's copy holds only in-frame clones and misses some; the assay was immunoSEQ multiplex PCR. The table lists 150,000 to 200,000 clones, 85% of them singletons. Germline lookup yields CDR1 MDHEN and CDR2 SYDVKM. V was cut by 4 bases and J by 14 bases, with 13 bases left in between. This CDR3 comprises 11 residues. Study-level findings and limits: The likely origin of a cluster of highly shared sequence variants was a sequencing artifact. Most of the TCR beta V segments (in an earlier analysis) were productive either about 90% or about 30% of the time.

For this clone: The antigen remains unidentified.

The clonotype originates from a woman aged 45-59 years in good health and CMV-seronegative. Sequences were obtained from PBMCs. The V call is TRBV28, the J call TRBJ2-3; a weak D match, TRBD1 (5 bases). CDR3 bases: TGTGCCAGCAGTTCCGCAGGGCGTAGGTATTTT. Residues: CASSSAGRRYF. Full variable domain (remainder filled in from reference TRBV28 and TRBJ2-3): DVKVTQSSRYLVKRTGEKVFLECVQDMDHENMFWYRQDPGLGLRLIYFSYDVKMKEKGDIPEGYSVSREKKERFSLILESASTNQTSMYLCASSSAGRRYFGPGTRLTVL.